The 30 T cell receptor beta chains below all came from one sample that was sequenced in a study of beta chain features in type 1 diabetes. Study conclusions and caveats: All four CD4+ subsets from Type 1 diabetes patients carried moderately but significantly shorter TCRB CDR3s.

cDNA synthesis used the whole RNA isolate, giving expressed TCRB sequences. Profiled with immunoSEQ multiplex PCR; TCRdb holds only in-frame clones, not every one. The sample consists of 300,000 to 450,000 clones, 10% to 15% of them appearing once. What these receptors recognize is not known. The sequenced material came from naive CD4+ T cells from blood. The receptor source for this set is a woman under 30 with type 1 diabetes.

This clone was picked up a small number of times. The chain carries TRBV11-2 and TRBJ1-2; D not resolved. Trimming took off 4 bases at V and 3 bases at J, with 9 bases between the two ends. From germline, CDR1 is SGHAT and CDR2 FQNNGV. This CDR3 has 13 residues. CDR3 DNA sequence: TGTGCCAGCAGCTGGAGTCGAGACTATGGCTACACCTTC. It codes for CASSWSRDYGYTF. Drawing the rest from reference TRBV11-2 and TRBJ1-2, the complete variable domain is EAGVAQSPRYKIIEKRQSVAFWCNPISGHATLYWYQQILGQGPKLLIQFQNNGVVDDSQLPKDRFSAERLKGVDSTLKIQPAKLEDSAVYLCASSWSRDYGYTFGSGTRLTVV.

V gene TRBV5-4 combines with J gene TRBJ2-2, with 14 bases matching TRBD2. V lost 3 bases and J lost 3; bases outside the gene matches: 7. Germline CDR1 SGHNT, CDR2 YYREEE (reference sequence). This CDR3 is built from 18 residues. In nucleotides, the CDR3 is TGTGCCAGCAGCTCCGGACTAGCGGGAGGTAGGGACACCGGGGAGCTGTTTTTT. Encoded protein: CASSSGLAGGRDTGELFF.

This clone was counted only a few times. The V gene is TRBV30, the J gene TRBJ2-7; unclear D gene. V shed 0 bases and J shed 3 bases, with 18 bases lying between them. CDR1 is GTSNPN, CDR2 SVGIG, per germline (reference sequence). The CDR3 extends over 16 amino acids. The CDR3 is CAWSVLFGFRYYEQYF. DNA for the CDR3: TGTGCCTGGAGTGTACTATTCGGGTTCCGTTACTACGAGCAGTACTTC.

This clone was seen only a few times. The chain is built from TRBV20-1 and TRBJ2-1, with D perhaps TRBD1 (5 bases). The CDR3 is 11 amino acids. Trimming stripped 0 bases from V and 12 bases from J, with 9 bases between. CDR1 is DFQATT, CDR2 SNEGSKA, per germline (reference sequence). CDR3 region: CSARDGRAQFF. CDR3 coding DNA: TGCAGTGCTAGAGATGGCAGGGCGCAGTTCTTC.

V gene TRBV9 combines with J gene TRBJ2-7; D is ambiguous. The CDR3 totals 12 residues. CDR1 and CDR2 (germline): SGDLS, YYNGEE. The V gene lost 9 bases and the J gene lost 7 bases, with 17 bases spanning the gap. In nucleotides, the CDR3 is TGTGCCAACCAGCTCGCAGGTTTTGAGCAGTACTTC. It yields the protein CANQLAGFEQYF.

The rearrangement uses TRBV18 and TRBJ2-5; D not resolved. Trimming removed 5 bases from V and 2 bases from J, with 9 bases in between. There are 13 residues in the CDR3. Germline values: CDR1 KGHSH, CDR2 LQKENI. CDR3 bases: TGTGCCAGCTCATCCACCCTACAAGAGACCCAGTACTTC. Its translation: CASSSTLQETQYF.

V usage is TRBV28 and J usage is TRBJ2-3; perhaps TRBD1 as D (6 bases). Trimming removed 10 bases from V and 3 bases from J, with 11 bases in between. Germline V gene data show CDR1 as MDHEN and CDR2 as SYDVKM. The CDR3 has 12 amino acids. CDR3: CATGATTDTQYF. CDR3 in DNA: TGTGCCACAGGGGCGACGACAGATACGCAGTATTTT.

The genes are TRBV6-5 and TRBJ2-1; maybe TRBD1 (5 bases). The CDR3 length is 12 residues. With 6 bases removed from V and 9 bases from J, the gap between germline ends came to 12 bases. Germline loops: CDR1 MNHEY, CDR2 SVGAGI. CDR3 bases: TGTGCCAGCAGGCCTCAGGGTGGTGAGCAGTTCTTC. Translated: CASRPQGGEQFF.

In its sample, this clone was seen a few times. The chain carries TRBV2 and TRBJ2-1, with 7 bases identical to TRBD2. The germline V gene has CDR1 SNHLY and CDR2 FYNNEI. The CDR3 length is 13 residues. Trimming took 6 bases from V and 10 from J; bases not matched to a gene: 9. The CDR3 reads CASRESSREEQFF. In DNA, the CDR3 is TGTGCCAGCAGGGAATCTTCGCGGGAGGAGCAGTTCTTC.

The rearrangement links TRBV19 to TRBJ2-1, with 10 bases that match TRBD1. The germline gives CDR1 LNHDA, CDR2 SQIVND (reference sequence). There are 12 residues in the CDR3. Unmatched junction bases numbered 2, after V lost 8 bases and J lost 7 bases. The CDR3 protein is CASGDRGNEQFF. The CDR3 DNA follows: TGTGCCAGTGGGGACAGGGGTAATGAGCAGTTCTTC.

This clone has just a few counts. The rearrangement joins TRBV29-1 to TRBJ1-5; D gene unclear. This CDR3 region has 14 residues. The V end was cut by 5 bases, the J end by 0 bases, with 11 bases between. Per germline, CDR1 SQVTM and CDR2 ANQGSEA. The CDR3 protein is CSVCVGDSNQPQHF. CDR3 in DNA: TGCAGCGTTTGCGTAGGAGATAGCAATCAGCCCCAGCATTTT.

This clone has more than one count but fewer than ten. The chain combines TRBV5-1 with TRBJ2-2, with 8 bases identical to TRBD1. Germline V gives CDR1 SGHRS, CDR2 YFSETQ. The CDR3 is made up of 15 amino acids. After removal of 4 bases from V and 3 bases from J, the junction contained 5 bases not matched to a gene. The CDR3 DNA reads as TGCGCCAGCAGCGACCGGGACAGGTACACCGGGGAGCTGTTTTTT. This gives the protein CASSDRDRYTGELFF.

This chain uses TRBV11-3 with TRBJ2-5, with 9 bases aligning to TRBD2. V gave up 6 bases and J gave up 5 bases; unmatched junction bases: 7. CDR3 length: 14 amino acids. Germline CDR1 reads SGHNT; CDR2 reads YENEEA. The chain's CDR3 is CASRAGGRMETQYF. CDR3 bases: TGTGCCAGCAGAGCGGGAGGCCGAATGGAGACCCAGTACTTC.

The gene calls are TRBV13 and TRBJ2-5; perhaps TRBD2 as D (7 bases). Germline-derived CDR1 and CDR2 are PRHDT and FYEKMQ (reference sequence). The CDR3 is made up of 15 amino acids. Trimming removed 0 bases from V and 4 bases from J, with 12 bases in between. The CDR3 sequence: CASSLGGGGSETQYF. The CDR3 nucleotides read TGTGCCAGCAGCTTAGGTGGCGGGGGCTCAGAGACCCAGTACTTC. Drawing the rest from reference TRBV13 and TRBJ2-5, the complete variable domain is AAGVIQSPRHLIKEKRETATLKCYPIPRHDTVYWYQQGPGQDPQFLISFYEKMQSDKGSIPDRFSAQQFSDYHSELNMSSLELGDSALYFCASSLGGGGSETQYFGPGTRLLVL.

The genes are TRBV11-2 and TRBJ2-2, with D possibly TRBD1 on 6 matching bases. CDR3 length equals 13 residues. The V and J ends lost 2 bases and 11 bases respectively, with 12 bases between them. Germline CDR1 is SGHAT and CDR2 is FQNNGV. The CDR3 region is CASSLSQGVELFF. DNA for the CDR3: TGTGCCAGCAGCTTATCACAGGGTGTCGAGCTGTTTTTT.

Concerning this clone itself: The sample contains more than one DNA sequence encoding this CDR3. This sequence joins TRBV5-1 and TRBJ2-1, with 7 positions matching TRBD2. The junction had 4 bases not matched to a gene; V was cut back by 3 bases and J by 1 base. CDR3 length: 15 amino acids. CDR1 SGHRS and CDR2 YFSETQ come from the germline V gene. The CDR3 is CASSSNSGSYNEQFF. The CDR3 DNA sequence: TGCGCCAGCAGCTCGAATAGCGGGTCCTACAATGAGCAGTTCTTC.

The rearrangement uses TRBV6-1 and TRBJ2-3, with D possibly matching TRBD1 (6 bases). The CDR3 is made up of 13 amino acids. V was trimmed by 6 bases and J by 6 bases, leaving 13 bases between them. Germline V gene sequence: CDR1 MNHNS, CDR2 SASEGT. The CDR3 nucleotides are TGTGCCAGCAGAGACCAGGGGTTGGATACGCAGTATTTT. Protein product: CASRDQGLDTQYF.

J is TRBJ1-2 and V is TRBV7-9; 8 bases align to TRBD1. This CDR3 comprises 14 residues. Looked up from germline, CDR1 is SEHNR and CDR2 is FQNEAQ (reference sequence). Unmatched junction bases numbered 7, after V lost 5 bases and J lost 5 bases. CDR3 DNA sequence: TGTGCCAGCAGCGGAAGAGACAGGGGTTATGGCTACACCTTC. Amino acids: CASSGRDRGYGYTF.

The CDR3 region is CASSLDLVPYEQYF. The CDR3 nucleotides are TGTGCCAGCAGCCTCGATCTAGTCCCGTACGAGCAGTACTTC. This sequence joins TRBV5-6 and TRBJ2-7; D uncertain. With 4 bases removed from V and 4 bases from J, the gap between germline ends came to 15 bases. This CDR3 comprises 14 residues. In germline, CDR1 is SGHDT, CDR2 YYEEEE.

CDR3 in amino acids: CASSFGQGAIGELFF. The CDR3 DNA reads as TGTGCCAGCAGCTTTGGACAGGGGGCGATCGGGGAGCTGTTTTTT. The chain recombines TRBV7-9 with TRBJ2-2, with TRBD1 matching 11 bases. Trimming at V came to 3 bases and at J to 7 bases, leaving 4 bases not matched to a gene. The CDR3 is 15 amino acids. Germline CDR1 and CDR2: SEHNR and FQNEAQ (reference sequence).

A remark on this clone: Germline and junction disagree at one end, which may indicate a read error. The chain combines TRBV4-3 with TRBJ2-3; 7 positions agree with TRBD2. The CDR3 loop spans 13 amino acids. Germline CDR1 is LGHNA and CDR2 is YSLEER. The CDR3 protein is CASSLWAGGREVF. CDR3 in DNA: TGCGCCAGCAGCCTTTGGGCCGGGGGGAGGGAGGTTTTT.

The chain combines TRBV5-4 with TRBJ2-7, with 7 bases that match TRBD1. The junction had 5 bases not matched to a gene; V was cut back by 3 bases and J by 2 bases. CDR3 length: 14 amino acids. Germline CDR1 SGHNT, CDR2 YYREEE (reference sequence). The CDR3 loop is CASSSPGTAYEQYF. Written as DNA, the CDR3 is TGTGCCAGCAGCTCCCCCGGGACAGCCTACGAGCAGTACTTC.

The chain links TRBV7-3 to TRBJ2-1; D is unresolved. The CDR3 is 13 residues long. The germline CDR1 and CDR2 sequences are SGHTA and FQGTGA. Trimming left V 1 base short and J 9 bases short, with 10 bases between. CDR3 amino acids: CASSLIATGEQFF. The DNA of the CDR3 is TGTGCCAGCAGCTTAATAGCTACCGGTGAGCAGTTCTTC. The whole variable domain, filled in from reference TRBV7-3 and TRBJ2-1, reads GAGVSQTPSNKVTEKGKYVELRCDPISGHTALYWYRQSLGQGPEFLIYFQGTGAADDSGLPNDRFFAVRPEGSVSTLKIQRTERGDSAVYLCASSLIATGEQFFGPGTRLTVL.

The rearrangement joins TRBV7-9 to TRBJ2-6; weak D call: TRBD1 (6 bases). The germline gives CDR1 SEHNR, CDR2 FQNEAQ (reference sequence). Between the trimmed V and J ends, which lost 2 bases and 1 base, there was a span of 9 bases. The CDR3 spans 16 residues. The CDR3 DNA reads as TGTGCCAGCAGCTTATTAGGGGGATCTGGGGCCAACGTCCTGACTTTC. It codes for CASSLLGGSGANVLTF.

This clone was recorded a few times. The chain uses TRBV5-1 and TRBJ2-7; no clear D. The V gene's germline CDR1 is SGHRS and CDR2 YFSETQ. V was cut by 0 bases and J by 2 bases, with 6 bases left in between. The CDR3 extends over 13 amino acids. This CDR3 reads CASSLEPPYEQYF. The CDR3, as DNA: TGCGCCAGCAGCTTGGAGCCACCCTACGAGCAGTACTTC.

The rearrangement links TRBV2 to TRBJ2-7, with D unclear. The CDR3 length is 12 residues. Trimming cost V 6 bases and J 0 bases, with 6 bases left between them. CDR1 and CDR2 (germline): SNHLY, FYNNEI. CDR3 nucleotide sequence: TGTGCCAGCAGCTATCACTCCTACGAGCAGTACTTC. Its translation: CASSYHSYEQYF.

The V call is TRBV9, the J call TRBJ2-1, with no clear D. V lost 4 bases and J 0 bases, leaving 11 bases between the germline ends. The CDR3 totals 15 residues. In germline, CDR1 is SGDLS, CDR2 YYNGEE. The CDR3 loop is CASSPRRSSYNEQFF. CDR3 coding DNA: TGTGCCAGCAGCCCCCGCCGTAGCTCCTACAATGAGCAGTTCTTC.

The V and J genes are TRBV7-9 and TRBJ1-2; D is unclear. The CDR3 is 11 amino acids. Germline assignment: CDR1 SEHNR and CDR2 FQNEAQ (reference sequence). The V and J ends lost 3 bases and 7 bases respectively, with 6 bases between them. The chain's CDR3 is CASSLEFGYTF. The CDR3 DNA reads TGTGCCAGCAGCTTGGAGTTTGGCTACACCTTC.

The V gene is TRBV5-1, the J gene TRBJ2-5; 7 bases fit TRBD2. The CDR3 sequence is 15 residues long. The ends lost 5 bases at V and 9 bases at J; junction bases unmatched: 16. Germline V gives CDR1 SGHRS, CDR2 YFSETQ. The chain's CDR3 is CASSIGLDRGDPQYF. CDR3 coding DNA: TGCGCCAGCAGTATCGGACTGGATCGGGGGGATCCCCAGTACTTC.

This clone occurred a few times. The chain has TRBV7-2 and TRBJ2-7; 7 bases match TRBD1. Germline loops: CDR1 SGHTA, CDR2 FQGNSA. There are 15 residues in the CDR3. The V and J ends lost 7 bases and 0 bases, in that order; junction bases with no gene match: 9. The CDR3 coding sequence is TGTGCCAGCAACACTCGACAGGGTAGCTCCTACGAGCAGTACTTC. Its translation: CASNTRQGSSYEQYF. The whole variable domain, filled in from reference TRBV7-2 and TRBJ2-7, reads GAGVSQSPSNKVTEKGKDVELRCDPISGHTALYWYRQSLGQGLEFLIYFQGNSAPDKSGLPSDRFSAERTGGSVSTLTIQRTQQEDSAVYLCASNTRQGSSYEQYFGPGTRLTVT.